This T cell receptor (beta chain) is drawn from a study of CD8+ T cells in alopecia areata. Study-level background: Each day, treated patients took oral tofacitinib twice, at 5 to 10 mg per dose. Tofacitinib administration persisted for 6 to 18 months, succeeded by 6 months off drug.

Specified treatment: oral pan-JAK inhibitor, 5-10 mg twice daily. RNA, once extracted, was reverse transcribed into cDNA for use as the sequencing template. Assay used: immunoSEQ multiplex PCR; TCRdb lists only in-frame clones, some missing. Here the sample spans under 250,000 clones, approximately 72% being singletons. With 6 bases removed from V and 5 bases from J, the gap between germline ends came to 6 bases. This CDR3 comprises 11 residues. The germline V gene has CDR1 MNHNY and CDR2 SVGAGI (reference sequence). The source material was CD4+ T cells sorted from blood, sampled at approximately week 45, from a patient treated with tofacitinib. The rearrangement links TRBV6-6 to TRBJ2-3; no firm D call. This clonotype was sampled from a human donor with alopecia areata. The CDR3 loop reads CASRKVDTQYF. The CDR3 nucleotides read TGTGCCAGCAGGAAGGTAGATACGCAGTATTTT.